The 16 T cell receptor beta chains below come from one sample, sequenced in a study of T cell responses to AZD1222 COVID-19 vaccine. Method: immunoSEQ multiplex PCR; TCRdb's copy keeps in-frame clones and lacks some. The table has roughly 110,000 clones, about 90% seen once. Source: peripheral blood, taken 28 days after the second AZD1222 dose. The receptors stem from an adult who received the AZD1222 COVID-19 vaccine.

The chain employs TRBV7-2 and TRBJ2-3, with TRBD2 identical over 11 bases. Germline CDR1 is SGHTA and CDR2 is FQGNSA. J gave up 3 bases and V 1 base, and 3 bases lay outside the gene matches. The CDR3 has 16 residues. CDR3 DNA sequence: TGTGCCAGCAGCTTAGTAGCGGGGGGGCTGACAGATACGCAGTATTTT. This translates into CASSLVAGGLTDTQYF.

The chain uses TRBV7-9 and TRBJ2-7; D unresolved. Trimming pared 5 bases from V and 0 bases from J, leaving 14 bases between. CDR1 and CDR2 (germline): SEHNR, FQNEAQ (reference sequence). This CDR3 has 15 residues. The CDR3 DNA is TGTGCCAGCAGCCCCCTCCGTCAGAGCTCCTACGAGCAGTACTTC. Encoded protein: CASSPLRQSSYEQYF.

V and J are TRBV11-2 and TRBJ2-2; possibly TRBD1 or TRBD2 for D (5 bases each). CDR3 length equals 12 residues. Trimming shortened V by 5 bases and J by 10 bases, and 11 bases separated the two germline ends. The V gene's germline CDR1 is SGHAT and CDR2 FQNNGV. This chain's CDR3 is CASSPTGAELFF. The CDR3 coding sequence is TGTGCCAGCAGCCCAACCGGGGCGGAGCTGTTTTTT.

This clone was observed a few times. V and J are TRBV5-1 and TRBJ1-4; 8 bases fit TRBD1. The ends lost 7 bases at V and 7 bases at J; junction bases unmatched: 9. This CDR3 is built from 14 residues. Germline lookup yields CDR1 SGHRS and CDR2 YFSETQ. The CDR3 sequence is CASGLGQGTEKLFF. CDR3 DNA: TGCGCCAGCGGCCTTGGACAGGGCACTGAAAAACTGTTTTTT.

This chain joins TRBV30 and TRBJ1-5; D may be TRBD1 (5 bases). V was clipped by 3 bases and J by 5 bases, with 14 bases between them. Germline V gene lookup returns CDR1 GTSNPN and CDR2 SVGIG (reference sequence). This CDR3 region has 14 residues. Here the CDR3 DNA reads TGTGCCTGGAGCCAACGGGGCAGTCATCAGCCCCAGCATTTT. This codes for CAWSQRGSHQPQHF.

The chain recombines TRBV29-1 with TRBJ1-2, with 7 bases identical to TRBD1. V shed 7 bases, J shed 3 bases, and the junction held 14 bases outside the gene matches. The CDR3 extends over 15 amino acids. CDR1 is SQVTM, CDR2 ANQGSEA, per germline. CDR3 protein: CSGDLITGTDYGYTF. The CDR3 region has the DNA TGCAGCGGAGACTTAATTACCGGGACAGACTATGGCTACACCTTC.

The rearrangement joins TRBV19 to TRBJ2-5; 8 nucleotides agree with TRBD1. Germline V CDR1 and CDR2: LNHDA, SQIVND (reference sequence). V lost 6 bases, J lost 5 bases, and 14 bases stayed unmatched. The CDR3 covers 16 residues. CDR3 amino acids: CASSRSPQGAGETQYF. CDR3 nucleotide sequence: TGTGCCAGTAGCCGCTCGCCCCAGGGGGCCGGCGAGACCCAGTACTTC.

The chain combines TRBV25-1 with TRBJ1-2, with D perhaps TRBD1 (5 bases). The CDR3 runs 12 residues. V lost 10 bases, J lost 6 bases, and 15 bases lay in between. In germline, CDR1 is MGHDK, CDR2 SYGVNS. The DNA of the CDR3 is TGTGCCACCCTGAACAGGCGGGATGGCTACACCTTC. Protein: CATLNRRDGYTF.

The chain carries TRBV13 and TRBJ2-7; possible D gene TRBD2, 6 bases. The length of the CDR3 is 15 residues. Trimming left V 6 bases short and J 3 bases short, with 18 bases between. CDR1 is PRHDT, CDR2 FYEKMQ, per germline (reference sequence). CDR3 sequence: CASSRSVDSGYEQYF. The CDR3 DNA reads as TGTGCCAGCAGTCGAAGTGTGGATAGCGGCTACGAGCAGTACTTC.

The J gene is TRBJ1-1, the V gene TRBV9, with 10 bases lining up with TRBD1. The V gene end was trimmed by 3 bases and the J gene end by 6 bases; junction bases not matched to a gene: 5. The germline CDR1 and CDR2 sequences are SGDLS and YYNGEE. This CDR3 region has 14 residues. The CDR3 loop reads CASSEWTGGAEAFF. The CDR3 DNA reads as TGTGCCAGCAGCGAATGGACAGGGGGAGCTGAAGCTTTCTTT. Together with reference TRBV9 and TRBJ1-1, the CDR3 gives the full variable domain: DSGVTQTPKHLITATGQRVTLRCSPRSGDLSVYWYQQSLDQGLQFLIQYYNGEERAKGNILERFSAQQFPDLHSELNLSSLELGDSALYFCASSEWTGGAEAFFGQGTRLTVV.

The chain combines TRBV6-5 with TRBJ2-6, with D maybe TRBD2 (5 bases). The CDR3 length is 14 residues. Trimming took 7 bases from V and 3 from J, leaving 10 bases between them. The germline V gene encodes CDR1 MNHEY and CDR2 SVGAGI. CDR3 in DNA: TGTGCCAGCACCACTGCGGGTGGGGCCAACGTCCTGACTTTC. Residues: CASTTAGGANVLTF.

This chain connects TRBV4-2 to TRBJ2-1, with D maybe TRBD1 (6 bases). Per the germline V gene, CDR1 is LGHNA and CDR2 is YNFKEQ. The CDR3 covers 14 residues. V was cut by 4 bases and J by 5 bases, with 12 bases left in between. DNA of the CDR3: TGTGCCAGCAGCCCCGGGACATCTAACAATGAGCAGTTCTTC. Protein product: CASSPGTSNNEQFF.

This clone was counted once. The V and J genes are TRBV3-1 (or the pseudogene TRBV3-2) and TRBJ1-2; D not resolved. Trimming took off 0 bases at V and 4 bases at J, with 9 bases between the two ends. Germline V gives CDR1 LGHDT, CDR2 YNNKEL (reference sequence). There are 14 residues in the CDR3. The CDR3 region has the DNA TGTGCCAGCAGCCAAGATTTGGTCGGCTATGGCTACACCTTC. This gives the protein CASSQDLVGYGYTF.

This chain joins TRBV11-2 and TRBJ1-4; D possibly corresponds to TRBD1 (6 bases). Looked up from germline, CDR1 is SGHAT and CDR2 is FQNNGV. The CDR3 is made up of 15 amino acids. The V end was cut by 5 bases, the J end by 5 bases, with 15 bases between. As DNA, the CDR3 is TGTGCCAGCAGCCAGGGAAACAGGGCGAATGAAAAACTGTTTTTT. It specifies CASSQGNRANEKLFF.

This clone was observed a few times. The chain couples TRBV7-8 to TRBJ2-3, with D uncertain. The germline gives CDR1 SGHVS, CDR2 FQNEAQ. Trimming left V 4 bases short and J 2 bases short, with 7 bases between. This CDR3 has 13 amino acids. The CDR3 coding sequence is TGTGCCAGCAGCTCCTACTTCACAGATACGCAGTATTTT. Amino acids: CASSSYFTDTQYF.

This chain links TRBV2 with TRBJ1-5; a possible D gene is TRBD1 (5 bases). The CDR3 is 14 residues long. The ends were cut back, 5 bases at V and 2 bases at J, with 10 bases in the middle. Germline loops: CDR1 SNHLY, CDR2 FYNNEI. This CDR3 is CASSLRGGNQPQHF. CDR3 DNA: TGTGCCAGCAGTCTAAGAGGGGGCAATCAGCCCCAGCATTTT.